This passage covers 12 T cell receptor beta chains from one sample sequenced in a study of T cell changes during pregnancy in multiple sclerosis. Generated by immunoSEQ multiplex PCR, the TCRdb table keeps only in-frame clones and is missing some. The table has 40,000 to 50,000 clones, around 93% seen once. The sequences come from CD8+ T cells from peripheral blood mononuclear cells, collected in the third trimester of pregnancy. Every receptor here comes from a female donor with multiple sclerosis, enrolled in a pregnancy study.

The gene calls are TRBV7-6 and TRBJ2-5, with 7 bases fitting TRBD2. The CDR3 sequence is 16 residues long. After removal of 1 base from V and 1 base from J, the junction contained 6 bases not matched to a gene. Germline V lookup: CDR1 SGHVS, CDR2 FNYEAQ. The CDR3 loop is CASSLGTRRSQETQYF. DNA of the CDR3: TGTGCCAGCAGCTTAGGGACTAGGAGGTCCCAAGAGACCCAGTACTTC.

CDR3: CASSLADISTDTQYF. The CDR3 nucleotides read TGTGCCAGCAGCTTAGCCGACATTAGCACAGATACGCAGTATTTT. V gene TRBV7-9 combines with J gene TRBJ2-3; D gene unclear. Germline V gives CDR1 SEHNR, CDR2 FQNEAQ (reference sequence). The CDR3 totals 15 residues. V dropped 0 bases and J dropped 0 bases, with 7 bases sitting between them.

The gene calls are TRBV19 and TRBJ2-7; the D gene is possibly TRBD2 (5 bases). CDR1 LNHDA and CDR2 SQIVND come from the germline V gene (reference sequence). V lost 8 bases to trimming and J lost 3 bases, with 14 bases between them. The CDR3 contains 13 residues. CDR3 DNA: TGTGCCAGTGCTCCGGGAACGGACTACGAGCAGTACTTC. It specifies CASAPGTDYEQYF.

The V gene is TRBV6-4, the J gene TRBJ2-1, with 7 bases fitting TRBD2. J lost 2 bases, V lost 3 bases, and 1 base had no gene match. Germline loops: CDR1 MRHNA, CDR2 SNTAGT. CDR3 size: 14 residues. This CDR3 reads CASSESGTYNEQFF. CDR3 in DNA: TGTGCCAGCAGTGAGAGCGGGACCTACAATGAGCAGTTCTTC.

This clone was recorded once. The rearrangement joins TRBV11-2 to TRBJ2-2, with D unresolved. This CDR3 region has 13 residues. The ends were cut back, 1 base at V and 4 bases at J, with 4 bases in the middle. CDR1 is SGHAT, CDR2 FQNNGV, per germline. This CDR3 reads CASSLASTGELFF. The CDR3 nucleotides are TGTGCCAGCAGCTTAGCCAGCACCGGGGAGCTGTTTTTT.

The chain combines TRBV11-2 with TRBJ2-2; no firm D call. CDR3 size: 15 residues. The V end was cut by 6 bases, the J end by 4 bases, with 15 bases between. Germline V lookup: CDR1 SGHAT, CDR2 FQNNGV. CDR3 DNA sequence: TGTGCCAGCAGTTCTTACGACAAATCCACCGGGGAGCTGTTTTTT. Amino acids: CASSSYDKSTGELFF.

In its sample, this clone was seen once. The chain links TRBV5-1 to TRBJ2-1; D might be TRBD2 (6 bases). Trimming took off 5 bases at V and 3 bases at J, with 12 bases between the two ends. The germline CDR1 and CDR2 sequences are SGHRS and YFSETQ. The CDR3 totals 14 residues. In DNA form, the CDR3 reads TGCGCCAGCAGTTATGGGGGGAACTACAATGAGCAGTTCTTC. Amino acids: CASSYGGNYNEQFF.

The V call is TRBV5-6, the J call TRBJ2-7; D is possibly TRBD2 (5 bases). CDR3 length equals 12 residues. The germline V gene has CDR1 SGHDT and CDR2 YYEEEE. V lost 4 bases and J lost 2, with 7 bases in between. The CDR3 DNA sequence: TGTGCCAGCAGCCCCGGGACCTACGAGCAGTACTTC. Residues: CASSPGTYEQYF.

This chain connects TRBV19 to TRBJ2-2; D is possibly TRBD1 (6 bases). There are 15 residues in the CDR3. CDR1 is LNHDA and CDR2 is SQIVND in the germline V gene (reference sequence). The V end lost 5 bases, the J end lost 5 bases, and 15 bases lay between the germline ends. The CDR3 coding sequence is TGTGCCAGTAGTGGGGGCGGGCGAACAACCGGGGAGCTGTTTTTT. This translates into CASSGGGRTTGELFF.

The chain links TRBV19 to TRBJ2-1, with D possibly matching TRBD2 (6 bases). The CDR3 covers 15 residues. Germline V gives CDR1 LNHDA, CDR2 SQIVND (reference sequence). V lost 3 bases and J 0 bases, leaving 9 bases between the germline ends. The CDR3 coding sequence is TGTGCCAGTAGTATCGGGACTTCCTCCTACAATGAGCAGTTCTTC. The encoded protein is CASSIGTSSYNEQFF.

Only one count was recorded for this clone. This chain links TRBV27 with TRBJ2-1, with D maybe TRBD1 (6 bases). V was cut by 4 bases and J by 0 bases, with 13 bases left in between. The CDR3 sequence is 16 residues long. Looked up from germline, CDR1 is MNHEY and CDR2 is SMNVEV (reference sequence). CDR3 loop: CASSWGHWSSYNEQFF. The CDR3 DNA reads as TGTGCCAGCAGTTGGGGACACTGGAGCTCCTACAATGAGCAGTTCTTC.

As DNA, the CDR3 is TGTGCCAGCAGCGTCCGGGACAACTCCTACGAGCAGTACTTC. Its protein product is CASSVRDNSYEQYF. This chain uses TRBV7-9 with TRBJ2-7; weak D call: TRBD1 (6 bases). The CDR3 has 14 residues. V dropped 5 bases and J dropped 0 bases, with 11 bases sitting between them. Germline assignment: CDR1 SEHNR and CDR2 FQNEAQ (reference sequence).